The rows below give T cell receptor beta chains drawn from one sample of a study of T cells in Graves' hyperthyroidism and ophthalmopathy. TCRdb ran MiXCR on the multiplex PCR reads and lists one entry per CDR3 protein. The repertoire has under 350,000 distinct CDR3 sequences, 15% to 20% of them found once; the top ten carry over 50%. The specimen sequenced was blood. The receptors shown here come from a woman in her fifties or sixties with Graves' ophthalmopathy. The conserved cysteine and the conserved F or W are not part of the CDR3 here. A D gene is named only where the DNA matches it firmly. Some rows mark clone size as missing; the rest say once, few, many or name a class of expanded clone.

TRBJ1-1 TRBD1 NA TRBV30 AWVRDRVTEAF
TRBJ2-5 NA many TRBV5-1 ASSLGVQETQY
TRBJ2-1 NA many TRBV28 ASRDRGVQF
TRBJ1-6 NA NA TRBV19 ASSIERKNSPLH
TRBJ1-2 NA few TRBV4-2 ASSQPPGWGGVYGYT
TRBJ1-2 TRBD1 few TRBV6-4 ASSLRTGGIGYT
TRBJ1-2 NA NA TRBV28 ASVAGPNYGYT
TRBJ1-1 NA few TRBV3-1 ASSPSWPLRGRSTEAF
TRBJ2-7 NA many TRBV3-1 ASSQERRAYEQY
TRBJ2-1 TRBD1 many TRBV18 ASSPMDRWSEQF
TRBJ2-6 NA NA TRBV5-6 ASSSPGAGANVLT
TRBJ2-3 TRBD2 many TRBV7-2 ASSPFGAGETDTQY
TRBJ2-7 TRBD1 NA TRBV13 ASSGMPSGGQEGYEQY
TRBJ2-7 TRBD1 many TRBV5-1 ASSWDRATEQY
TRBJ2-1 NA many TRBV28 ARGWGEQF
TRBJ1-2 NA many TRBV7-9 ASSSEGGRGDGYT
TRBJ1-5 TRBD1 many TRBV12-3/TRBV12-4 ASTGIGGAKLH
TRBJ1-2 NA many TRBV5-1 ASMALGGGPLDGYT
TRBJ2-6 NA few TRBV7-6 ASSLVTGNSGANVLT
TRBJ1-2 TRBD1 many TRBV12-3/TRBV12-4 ASSLYRQGANYGYT
TRBJ2-1 TRBD1 many TRBV11-2 ASRRIGTGVKF
TRBJ2-5 TRBD1 many TRBV6-1 ASSPGGQGAGTQY
TRBJ1-2 NA NA TRBV9 ASSPSGVTGYT
TRBJ2-5 NA NA TRBV20-1 SALLRRPQETQY
TRBJ2-5 TRBD1 few TRBV9 ASSTTGGRETQY
TRBJ1-2 TRBD1 NA TRBV4-3 ASSRASSGTGGYGYT
TRBJ2-7 TRBD1 few TRBV15 ATSSGQGTGAYEQY
TRBJ2-5 TRBD2 NA TRBV6-2/TRBV6-3 ASSFGLVKATQY
TRBJ2-7 TRBD1 many TRBV12-3/TRBV12-4 ASEGGTGATEQY
TRBJ2-1 NA many TRBV5-4 ASSLAGGLKYNEQF
TRBJ2-5 NA many TRBV20-1 SALLGLLQETQY
TRBJ1-2 NA many TRBV12-3/TRBV12-4 ASSLDRVGGYT
TRBJ2-3 NA NA TRBV6-1 ASSDRYREMTDTQY
TRBJ1-2 NA many TRBV6-2/TRBV6-3 ASSIDGTNYGYT
TRBJ2-5 NA NA TRBV2 ASRQDQETQY
TRBJ1-2 TRBD1 many TRBV27 ASSRRQGDGYT
TRBJ1-1 NA NA TRBV5-1 ASSLWGGTEAF
TRBJ2-7 TRBD1 NA TRBV7-2 ASSQFRTGGGQAYEQY
TRBJ2-3 NA NA TRBV15 ATSSGQPDTQY
TRBJ2-5 NA few TRBV15 ATSREGWETQY
TRBJ1-4 NA few TRBV7-2 ASGDGGNEKLF
TRBJ2-7 TRBD1 NA TRBV7-2 ASSPGTGGWEQY
TRBJ2-1 TRBD1 NA TRBV9 ASSSWDRGDEQF
TRBJ2-7 TRBD1 many TRBV5-1 ASSFWTGTYEQY
TRBJ2-6 NA NA TRBV6-1 ASSFDYSGANVLT
TRBJ1-5 NA many TRBV6-1 ASSVGQPQH
TRBJ2-5 NA many TRBV20-1 SARTPGPETQY
TRBJ2-3 TRBD1 few TRBV27 ASSLLGGQFTDTQY
TRBJ2-3 TRBD2 many TRBV20-1 SARGGTNPTDTQY
TRBJ2-7 NA NA TRBV9 ASSVDGGNEQY
TRBJ2-1 TRBD1 NA TRBV5-5 ASSLGTGTDEQF
TRBJ1-4 TRBD1 few TRBV7-6 ASSLGRTTGFGEKLF
TRBJ1-1 NA many TRBV2 ASTRLMNTEAF
TRBJ2-1 TRBD1 many TRBV11-3 ASSLTGAGYNEQF
TRBJ2-5 NA many TRBV30 AWSVGRETQY
TRBJ2-3 NA many TRBV7-2 ASSLVGGTPDTQY
TRBJ1-4 NA many TRBV3-1 ASSQRVQGDEKLF
TRBJ2-5 NA many TRBV30 AWSVTGGQETQY
TRBJ2-7 TRBD1 NA TRBV6-5 ASNYLQGDHEQY